The next 27 T cell receptor beta chains were all read from a single sample in a study of cytomegalovirus exposure and HLA in healthy donors. PCR used 60 Vbeta primers and 13 Jbeta primers. Profiled with immunoSEQ multiplex PCR; TCRdb holds only in-frame clones, not every one. This table holds some 190,000 clones, around four fifths found once. Sequencing used PBMCs. The source is a man between 18 and 35 years old in good health and CMV-seronegative.

V and J are TRBV9 and TRBJ2-2; the D gene is possibly TRBD1 (6 bases). Trimming took 4 bases from V and 0 from J, leaving 13 bases between them. This CDR3 is built from 16 residues. Germline CDR1 reads SGDLS; CDR2 reads YYNGEE. CDR3 protein: CASSFRQVPNTGELFF. The DNA for the CDR3 is TGTGCCAGCAGCTTCCGACAGGTACCGAACACCGGGGAGCTGTTTTTT.

This sequence joins TRBV7-9 and TRBJ2-3; no clear D gene. Germline assignment: CDR1 SEHNR and CDR2 FQNEAQ (reference sequence). The CDR3 is made up of 12 amino acids. V was shortened by 7 bases and J by 5 bases, with 10 bases between the two germline ends. DNA of the CDR3: TGTGCCAGCAACCTCGTCAGAGATACGCAGTATTTT. It yields the protein CASNLVRDTQYF. Combining the CDR3 with reference TRBV7-9 and TRBJ2-3 gives the whole variable domain DTGVSQNPRHKITKRGQNVTFRCDPISEHNRLYWYRQTLGQGPEFLTYFQNEAQLEKSRLLSDRFSAERPKGSFSTLEIQRTEQGDSAMYLCASNLVRDTQYFGPGTRLTVL.

With regard to this clone: The same CDR3 can be traced to other DNA sequences in this sample. The J gene is TRBJ2-7, the V gene TRBV18, with 9 bases identical to TRBD1. Germline loops: CDR1 KGHSH, CDR2 LQKENI. Trimming removed 3 bases from V and 1 base from J; junction bases left unmatched: 1. The CDR3 has 14 residues. This CDR3 reads CASSPGTGSYEQYF. The CDR3 DNA sequence: TGTGCCAGCTCACCTGGGACAGGGTCCTACGAGCAGTACTTC.

This clone appeared a single time. The chain employs TRBV10-1 and TRBJ2-1; TRBD2 agrees at 10 bases. Germline V gene lookup returns CDR1 WNHNN and CDR2 SYGVQD (reference sequence). V lost 6 bases and J lost 2; bases outside the gene matches: 4. The length of the CDR3 is 15 residues. CDR3 nucleotide sequence: TGCGCCAGCAGAGAGCGGGGGGGGACCTACAATGAGCAGTTCTTC. Translating it yields CASRERGGTYNEQFF.

The rearrangement links TRBV6-6 to TRBJ2-5; D gene uncertain. With 7 bases removed from V and 2 bases from J, the gap between germline ends came to 17 bases. This CDR3 contains 15 residues. Germline V lookup: CDR1 MNHNY, CDR2 SVGAGI (reference sequence). CDR3 DNA sequence: TGTGCCAGCACATCAGATTTCTTGTGGCAAGAGACCCAGTACTTC. It translates to CASTSDFLWQETQYF.

V and J are TRBV5-5 and TRBJ2-2; no clear D gene. CDR1 is SGHKS and CDR2 is YYEKEE in the germline V gene (reference sequence). The CDR3 spans 17 residues. Trimming took 4 bases from V and 2 from J, leaving 18 bases between them. As DNA, the CDR3 is TGTGCCAGCAGCACCGTCGGCGGCCGCCTTAACACCGGGGAGCTGTTTTTT. This translates into CASSTVGGRLNTGELFF.

CDR3: CASSLGQGLTGELFF. The CDR3 nucleotides read TGTGCCAGCAGCCTGGGACAGGGCCTCACCGGGGAGCTGTTTTTT. This chain joins TRBV5-5 and TRBJ2-2; 9 bases fit TRBD1. The CDR3 runs to 15 residues. Germline CDR1 and CDR2: SGHKS and YYEKEE (reference sequence). V dropped 4 bases and J dropped 4; count of bases not matched to a gene: 5.

The rearrangement joins TRBV27 to TRBJ1-6; the D is unclear. The CDR3 totals 14 residues. Trimming took off 8 bases at V and 7 bases at J, with 15 bases between the two ends. Germline CDR1 and CDR2: MNHEY and SMNVEV (reference sequence). The CDR3 sequence is CASRRGLWNSPLHF. In DNA, the CDR3 is TGTGCCAGCCGCCGGGGTCTATGGAATTCACCCCTCCACTTT.

V and J are TRBV5-1 and TRBJ1-4; 10 bases fit TRBD1. V gave up 0 bases and J gave up 8 bases; unmatched junction bases: 10. Germline V gene sequence: CDR1 SGHRS, CDR2 YFSETQ. The CDR3 is made up of 17 amino acids. CDR3 residues: CASSLGQGALFVEKLFF. The CDR3 DNA sequence: TGCGCCAGCAGCTTGGGACAGGGGGCGCTTTTTGTGGAAAAACTGTTTTTT.

The chain couples TRBV9 to TRBJ2-3, with D perhaps TRBD2 (6 bases). Trimming cost V 4 bases and J 2 bases, with 14 bases left between them. The V gene's germline CDR1 is SGDLS and CDR2 YYNGEE. The CDR3 contains 15 residues. CDR3: CASSPRLADTDTQYF. The DNA of the CDR3 is TGTGCCAGCAGCCCCAGATTAGCGGACACAGATACGCAGTATTTT.

CDR3 bases: TGTGCCAGCAACCTCCTCAGAGACAGGGGAGGAAACAATCAGCCCCAGCATTTT. Protein: CASNLLRDRGGNNQPQHF. This sequence joins TRBV2 and TRBJ1-5; TRBD1 agrees at 8 bases. Trimming at V came to 7 bases and at J to 3 bases, leaving 17 bases not matched to a gene. This CDR3 has 18 amino acids. Germline V gene data show CDR1 as SNHLY and CDR2 as FYNNEI.

The gene calls are TRBV30 and TRBJ1-2; TRBD1 aligns across 9 bases. The CDR3 length is 15 residues. Germline V CDR1 and CDR2: GTSNPN, SVGIG (reference sequence). J was trimmed by 7 bases and V by 3 bases; bases with no gene match: 12. The CDR3, as DNA: TGTGCCTGGAGGACGAAAACGGACAGGGGTGTTGGCTACACCTTC. Translation gives CAWRTKTDRGVGYTF.

As DNA, the CDR3 is TGTGCCAGCAGCATGACAGGGGCGGAGACCCAGTACTTC. Protein product: CASSMTGAETQYF. The chain couples TRBV7-9 to TRBJ2-5; TRBD1 agrees at 8 bases. Trimming removed 5 bases from V and 5 bases from J; junction bases left unmatched: 4. This CDR3 has 13 amino acids. Germline CDR1 reads SEHNR; CDR2 reads FQNEAQ (reference sequence).

This rearrangement joins TRBV9 to TRBJ2-3; possible D gene TRBD2, 6 bases. Germline CDR1 reads SGDLS; CDR2 reads YYNGEE. V was pared by 3 bases and J by 6 bases, with 14 bases between. The CDR3 has 14 amino acids. In nucleotides, the CDR3 is TGTGCCAGCAGCGGACGGTGGGCGGGGGATACGCAGTATTTT. The encoded protein is CASSGRWAGDTQYF.

CDR3 protein: CAWSLQGADGYTF. The CDR3 DNA reads as TGTGCCTGGAGTCTCCAGGGGGCGGACGGCTACACCTTC. The chain links TRBV30 to TRBJ1-2; 8 bases align to TRBD1. CDR1 and CDR2 (germline): GTSNPN, SVGIG (reference sequence). The CDR3 consists of 13 residues. Trimming took 2 bases from V and 8 from J; bases not matched to a gene: 7.

This chain joins TRBV4-1 and TRBJ1-1; 9 bases agree with TRBD1. The germline CDR1 and CDR2 sequences are MGHRA and YSYEKL. J gave up 1 base and V 3 bases, and 3 bases lay outside the gene matches. CDR3 length: 15 residues. DNA for the CDR3: TGCGCCAGCAGCCAGATGGGACAGGGGAACACTGAAGCTTTCTTT. This encodes CASSQMGQGNTEAFF.

Here the CDR3 DNA reads TGTGCCAGCAGCGTAGCGGGAGCCCCCGGGGAGCTGTTTTTT. Its protein is CASSVAGAPGELFF. The chain employs TRBV9 and TRBJ2-2, with D possibly TRBD2 on 6 matching bases. V lost 0 bases and J 6 bases, leaving 9 bases between the germline ends. The CDR3 covers 14 residues. Germline V CDR1 and CDR2: SGDLS, YYNGEE.

Only one count was recorded for this clone. The V call is TRBV29-1, the J call TRBJ2-1; tentatively, D is TRBD1 (6 bases). The V gene's germline CDR1 is SQVTM and CDR2 ANQGSEA. V lost 8 bases and J lost 9, with 17 bases in between. The CDR3 runs 12 residues. The CDR3: CSIRDTKVEQFF. CDR3 nucleotide sequence: TGCAGCATCCGGGACACTAAGGTTGAGCAGTTCTTC.

V is TRBV5-8 and J is TRBJ1-5, with D perhaps matching TRBD1 (5 bases). The ends were cut back, 2 bases at V and 1 base at J, with 10 bases in the middle. CDR1 and CDR2 from the germline V gene are SGHTS and YDEGEE. This CDR3 is built from 15 residues. As DNA, the CDR3 is TGTGCCAGCAGCTTTGACAGCTTCAGCAATCAGCCCCAGCATTTT. It codes for CASSFDSFSNQPQHF.

The chain links TRBV19 to TRBJ2-1, with 11 bases identical to TRBD2. Germline CDR1 and CDR2: LNHDA and SQIVND (reference sequence). J gave up 8 bases and V 6 bases, and 12 bases lay outside the gene matches. There are 16 residues in the CDR3. CDR3 loop: CASSPPVAGGPDEQFF. The DNA of the CDR3 is TGTGCCAGTAGCCCTCCTGTAGCGGGAGGGCCAGATGAGCAGTTCTTC.

The V and J genes are TRBV5-4 and TRBJ2-1; possibly TRBD2 for D (6 bases). Germline V gives CDR1 SGHNT, CDR2 YYREEE (reference sequence). The CDR3 length is 16 residues. The V gene lost 4 bases and the J gene lost 4 bases, with 18 bases spanning the gap. The CDR3 DNA sequence: TGTGCCAGCAGCCCCCCCAGCGGGCTGGAATACAATGAGCAGTTCTTC. Residues: CASSPPSGLEYNEQFF.

The CDR3 DNA follows: TGCGCCAGCAACTTCTCGTCGGCAGATACGCAGTATTTT. Residues: CASNFSSADTQYF. The chain has TRBV5-1 and TRBJ2-3; D is ambiguous. Germline lookup yields CDR1 SGHRS and CDR2 YFSETQ. V was shortened by 6 bases and J by 4 bases, with 12 bases between the two germline ends. This CDR3 contains 13 residues. Combining the CDR3 with reference TRBV5-1 and TRBJ2-3 gives the whole variable domain KAGVTQTPRYLIKTRGQQVTLSCSPISGHRSVSWYQQTPGQGLQFLFEYFSETQRNKGNFPGRFSGRQFSNSRSEMNVSTLELGDSALYLCASNFSSADTQYFGPGTRLTVL.

This chain uses TRBV27 with TRBJ2-1, with D possibly TRBD2 on 6 matching bases. V lost 5 bases to trimming and J lost 3 bases, with 8 bases between them. Germline-derived CDR1 and CDR2 are MNHEY and SMNVEV (reference sequence). CDR3 size: 13 residues. The DNA for the CDR3 is TGTGCCAGCAGTGGAGGGAACTACAATGAGCAGTTCTTC. This codes for CASSGGNYNEQFF.

Notes on this clone: The identical CDR3 is also encoded by other nucleotide sequences in the sample. J is TRBJ2-3 and V is TRBV5-1, with D possibly TRBD1 on 5 matching bases. Per germline, CDR1 SGHRS and CDR2 YFSETQ. The CDR3 runs to 14 residues. V was trimmed by 1 base and J by 3 bases, leaving 9 bases between them. The DNA of the CDR3 is TGCGCCAGCAGCTTGTTCGCAGGGACAGATACGCAGTATTTT. Encoded protein: CASSLFAGTDTQYF.

The chain employs TRBV4-3 and TRBJ2-3, with 10 bases aligning to TRBD2. The CDR3 length is 17 residues. Trimming at V came to 0 bases and at J to 3 bases, leaving 6 bases not matched to a gene. Germline V gene data show CDR1 as LGHNA and CDR2 as YSLEER. This chain's CDR3 is CASSQDSLAGATDTQYF. The CDR3 coding sequence is TGCGCCAGCAGCCAAGATTCCCTAGCGGGAGCAACAGATACGCAGTATTTT.

V is TRBV5-1 and J is TRBJ2-7; 9 positions match TRBD2. With 0 bases clipped from V and 2 bases from J, the junction kept 6 bases outside the gene matches. The germline V gene encodes CDR1 SGHRS and CDR2 YFSETQ. This CDR3 has 16 residues. As DNA, the CDR3 is TGCGCCAGCAGCTTGGGCGGCGGGAGGGTACCCTACGAGCAGTACTTC. The encoded protein is CASSLGGGRVPYEQYF.

V usage is TRBV27 and J usage is TRBJ2-5, with D possibly being TRBD2 (6 bases). This CDR3 contains 13 residues. V lost 6 bases and J lost 3, with 11 bases in between. Germline V CDR1 and CDR2: MNHEY, SMNVEV (reference sequence). Written as DNA, the CDR3 is TGTGCCAGCAGACGGGACTTGGAAGAGACCCAGTACTTC. Translating it yields CASRRDLEETQYF.